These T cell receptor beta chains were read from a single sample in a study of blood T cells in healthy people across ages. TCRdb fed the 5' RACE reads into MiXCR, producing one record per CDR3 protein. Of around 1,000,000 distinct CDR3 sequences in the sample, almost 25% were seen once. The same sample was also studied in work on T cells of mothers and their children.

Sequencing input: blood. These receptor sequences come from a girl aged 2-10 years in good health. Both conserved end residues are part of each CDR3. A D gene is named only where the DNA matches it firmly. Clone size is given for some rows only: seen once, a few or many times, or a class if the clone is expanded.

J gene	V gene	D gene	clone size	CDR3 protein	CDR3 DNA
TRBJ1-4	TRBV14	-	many	CASSQEGTGLREKLFF	TGTGCCAGCAGCCAAGAAGGGACGGGCCTTAGAGAAAAACTGTTTTTT
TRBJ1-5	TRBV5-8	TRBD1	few	CASSLGTGGIRTNQPQHF	TGTGCCAGCAGCTTGGGGACAGGGGGCATCCGTACCAATCAGCCCCAGCATTTT
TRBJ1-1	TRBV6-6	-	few	CASSYLNATEAFF	TGTGCCAGCAGTTACCTGAATGCAACTGAAGCTTTCTTT
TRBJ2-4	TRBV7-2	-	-	CASSLHREDIQYF	TGTGCCAGCAGCTTACACAGGGAGGACATTCAGTACTTC
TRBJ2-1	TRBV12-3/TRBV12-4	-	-	CAGSEYNEQFF	TGTGCCGGCAGCGAATACAATGAGCAGTTCTTC
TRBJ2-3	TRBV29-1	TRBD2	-	CSEASGSTDTQYF	TGCAGCGAGGCTAGCGGGAGCACAGATACGCAGTATTTT
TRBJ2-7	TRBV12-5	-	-	CASGKEDLPIGEQYF	TGTGCTAGTGGCAAAGAAGACCTCCCGATAGGCGAGCAGTACTTC
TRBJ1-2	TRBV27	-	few	CASSFPTDGYTF	TGTGCCAGCAGTTTCCCCACCGACGGCTACACCTTC
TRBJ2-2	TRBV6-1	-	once	CASSAYTRPGELFF	TGTGCCAGCAGTGCCTACACAAGGCCCGGGGAGCTGTTTTTT
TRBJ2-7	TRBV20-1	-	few	CSASSGDWGYEQYF	TGCAGTGCCTCATCCGGGGATTGGGGATACGAGCAGTACTTC
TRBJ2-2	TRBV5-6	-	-	CASSFGGPANTGELFF	TGTGCCAGCAGCTTTGGGGGTCCCGCGAACACCGGGGAGCTGTTTTTT
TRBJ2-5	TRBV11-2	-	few	CASSSWEATQYF	TGTGCCAGCAGTTCATGGGAGGCTACCCAGTACTTC
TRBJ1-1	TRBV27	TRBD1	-	CASRAGTGGRNTEAFF	TGTGCCAGCAGGGCGGGGACAGGGGGTAGGAACACTGAAGCTTTCTTT
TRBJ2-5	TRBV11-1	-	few	CASSRDLEETQYF	TGTGCCAGCTCCCGGGACCTGGAAGAGACCCAGTACTTC
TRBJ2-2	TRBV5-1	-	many	CASSGQGMTTGELFF	TGCGCCAGCAGCGGCCAGGGGATGACGACCGGGGAGCTGTTTTTT
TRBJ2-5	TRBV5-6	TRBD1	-	CASSYRDRTSYQETQYF	TGTGCCAGCAGCTACCGGGACAGGACATCCTACCAAGAGACCCAGTACTTC
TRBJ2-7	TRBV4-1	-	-	CASSQGTLYEQYF	TGCGCCAGCAGCCAAGGGACTCTCTACGAGCAGTACTTC
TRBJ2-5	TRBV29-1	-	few	CSVSEPKETQYF	TGCAGTGTTTCCGAACCGAAAGAGACCCAGTACTTC